This T cell receptor (beta chain) was captured by sequencing in a study of cytomegalovirus exposure and HLA in healthy donors. This CDR3 is 16 amino acids long. The V and J ends lost 8 bases and 0 bases, in that order; junction bases with no gene match: 10. CDR1 is SGHKS and CDR2 is YYEKEE in the germline V gene (reference sequence). It was with 60 Vbeta and 13 Jbeta primers that the PCR ran. Libraries were prepared by immunoSEQ multiplex PCR; TCRdb keeps only in-frame clonotypes and omits some of them. Of about 180,000 clones listed, 60% to 85% were seen once; the top ten hold around 5.7%. The chain has TRBV5-5 and TRBJ2-2; TRBD1 matches 7 bases. The TCR originated in a man between 35 and 55 years old in good health and CMV-seronegative. Sequencing used PBMCs. Here the CDR3 reads CASTGTALPNTGELFF. In DNA form, the CDR3 reads TGTGCCAGTACCGGGACAGCATTACCGAACACCGGGGAGCTGTTTTTT.